These T cell receptor beta chains were read from a single sample in a study of T cell repertoires in aging, cancer and after chemotherapy. Using its own MiXCR run on the multiplex PCR reads, TCRdb lists one record per CDR3 protein. This sample yields approximately 6,600 distinct CDR3 sequences, of which about 26% are seen a single time; about 64% belongs to the top ten. Material for sequencing was blood. The source is a human donor with a blood cancer. The donor label of this sample is uncertain. CDR3s include the opening cysteine and the closing phenylalanine or tryptophan. A D gene is named only where the DNA matches it firmly.

v_call: TRBV6-5; d_call: TRBD2; cdr3_aa: CASSYRLAGGTDTQYF
v_call: TRBV28; d_call: NA; cdr3_aa: CASRRGEDTGELFF
v_call: TRBV27; d_call: NA; cdr3_aa: CASSSSYSTGELFF
v_call: TRBV6-6; d_call: NA; cdr3_aa: CASKTIAGELFF
v_call: TRBV20-1; d_call: NA; cdr3_aa: CSARLAGARGYTF
v_call: TRBV5-1; d_call: NA; cdr3_aa: CASRAGSSYNSPLHF
v_call: TRBV5-6; d_call: NA; cdr3_aa: CASSQAGQEKLFF
v_call: TRBV11-1; d_call: NA; cdr3_aa: CASSFRLGSEKLFF
v_call: TRBV7-9; d_call: NA; cdr3_aa: CASSFGAPETQYF
v_call: TRBV19; d_call: NA; cdr3_aa: CASMGAFRYGYTF
v_call: TRBV27; d_call: NA; cdr3_aa: CASRPGSLSTQYF
v_call: TRBV24-1; d_call: NA; cdr3_aa: CATSLAPSNTGVLFF
v_call: TRBV29-1; d_call: TRBD2; cdr3_aa: CSPGGLAGTSTDTQYF
v_call: TRBV15; d_call: TRBD1; cdr3_aa: CATSRDGGRGSYEQYF
v_call: TRBV6-5; d_call: NA; cdr3_aa: CASSFMESYEQYF
v_call: TRBV5-4; d_call: TRBD1; cdr3_aa: CASSSRSRDRDELFF
v_call: TRBV6-2/TRBV6-3; d_call: TRBD2; cdr3_aa: CASSFGGGAPYEQYF
v_call: TRBV15; d_call: NA; cdr3_aa: CATSREGGRGSYEQYF
v_call: TRBV7-2; d_call: TRBD1; cdr3_aa: CASSPTGQGVSYGYTF
v_call: TRBV27; d_call: NA; cdr3_aa: CASSLSTGEKLFF
v_call: TRBV5-4; d_call: TRBD1; cdr3_aa: CASSLTGQGSSPLHF
v_call: TRBV6-1; d_call: NA; cdr3_aa: CASHVGTGGAFF
v_call: TRBV19; d_call: NA; cdr3_aa: CASKEGPLRRGANVLTF
v_call: TRBV6-5; d_call: NA; cdr3_aa: CASSEVGAREQFF
v_call: TRBV13; d_call: NA; cdr3_aa: CASSPTGSYEQYF
v_call: TRBV13; d_call: TRBD1; cdr3_aa: CASSLPRQGNNEQFF
v_call: TRBV19; d_call: NA; cdr3_aa: CASRFSFIGYTF
v_call: TRBV5-4; d_call: TRBD1; cdr3_aa: CASSPGTDQETQYF
v_call: TRBV5-6; d_call: NA; cdr3_aa: CASSLDPGTYNEQFF
v_call: TRBV6-5; d_call: NA; cdr3_aa: CATWTIVATNEKLFF
v_call: TRBV12-3/TRBV12-4; d_call: NA; cdr3_aa: CASSPDWYNEQFF
v_call: TRBV6-5; d_call: NA; cdr3_aa: CASSRGNEQFF
v_call: TRBV5-6; d_call: TRBD1; cdr3_aa: CASSSGTGANYGYTF
v_call: TRBV30; d_call: NA; cdr3_aa: CAWSASGDNEQFF
v_call: TRBV30; d_call: TRBD1; cdr3_aa: CAWSVGTAGVTIYF
v_call: TRBV7-9; d_call: NA; cdr3_aa: CATMHLPMNTEAFF
v_call: TRBV7-2; d_call: TRBD2; cdr3_aa: CASSSGTRTTDTQYF
v_call: TRBV24-1; d_call: TRBD2; cdr3_aa: CATSDLGGGTTDTQYF
v_call: TRBV6-4; d_call: NA; cdr3_aa: CASSSGPGMGYTF
v_call: TRBV19; d_call: NA; cdr3_aa: CASNGGETQYF
v_call: TRBV15; d_call: NA; cdr3_aa: CATSSAGWSSETQYF
v_call: TRBV27; d_call: NA; cdr3_aa: CASSSTTEGNQPQHF
v_call: TRBV6-2/TRBV6-3; d_call: TRBD2; cdr3_aa: CASSPLWRGGMEGGNEQFF
v_call: TRBV6-1; d_call: NA; cdr3_aa: CASIGLNTGELFF
v_call: TRBV21-1; d_call: NA; cdr3_aa: CASSKVGDRCPGYGYTF
v_call: TRBV20-1; d_call: NA; cdr3_aa: CSAGKSNYGYTF
v_call: TRBV7-9; d_call: NA; cdr3_aa: CASSLPSAHGYTF
v_call: TRBV19; d_call: TRBD1; cdr3_aa: CASSGQGTNSPLHF